This entry concerns a single T cell receptor beta chain. Antigen: not known. Measured with immunoSEQ multiplex PCR; TCRdb has only the in-frame clones, and not every one. The data contain 350,000 to 400,000 clones, 70% to 90% of them seen just once; the ten biggest clones take up roughly 3%. Treatment specified: some 19 received Ad26.COV2.S at low or high dose, single or two shots; about 5 received placebo; per-sample allocation not given. Following the first vaccine or placebo injection, samples were taken on day 63. As its vector, the vaccine had Ad26, which expressed Wuhan-strain SARS-CoV-2 spike. The sample belongs to a study of Ad26.COV2.S vaccination and SARS-CoV-2 variants. In the study overall: The donor participated in the COV1001 trial, in its Ad26.COV2.S arm. Study-wide results and caveats: Using TCR breadth and depth analyses may have led to underestimated total T cell responses. People given the vaccine had a wider spike-specific TCR breadth than placebo recipients did.

CDR3 length equals 12 residues. V was cut by 1 base and J by 8 bases, with 6 bases left in between. Germline loops: CDR1 MGHRA, CDR2 YSYEKL. The receptor was derived from a person between 18 and 60 years old who received the Ad26.COV2.S COVID-19 vaccine or a placebo. The material was peripheral blood, obtained in a trial of Ad26.COV2.S vaccine versus placebo. The genes are TRBV4-1 and TRBJ2-1; D is undetermined. DNA of the CDR3: TGCGCCAGCAGCCAAGCCGGCGATGAGCAGTTCTTC. It encodes CASSQAGDEQFF.